This entry is about one TCR beta chain. Its antigen remains unknown. CDR3 length: 13 residues. Germline V gives CDR1 LNHDA, CDR2 SQIVND (reference sequence). V was pared by 4 bases and J by 5 bases, with 12 bases between. The data were taken from a study of T cell responses to AZD1222 COVID-19 vaccine. About the research overall: Pooled together were second doses at about 4 or about 12 weeks.

Assay used: immunoSEQ multiplex PCR; TCRdb lists only in-frame clones, some missing. Here the sample spans 150,000 or so clones, about 88% being singletons. Points from the study as a whole: Reports say nearly half of spike-specific TCRs go after unmutated variant regions. White British ancestry dominated among donors, who included more females, and clonal diversity was possibly underestimated.

The rearrangement links TRBV19 to TRBJ2-7; D ambiguous. This clonotype was sampled from an adult in good health. The material sequenced was peripheral blood, taken on day 0 of AZD1222 vaccination. This CDR3 reads CASSSTVLNEQYF. CDR3 nucleotide sequence: TGTGCCAGTAGTAGTACGGTTCTTAACGAGCAGTACTTC.